The T cell receptor (beta chain) under discussion was sequenced for a study of CD8+CD57+ T cells in acquired aplastic anemia. Study-wide context: The study obtained an average of roughly 3 ug of DNA from sorted CD4+ and CD8+ cells. Study outcomes and limitations: Between patients and controls, 25 to 35 CD8+ CDR3 sequences were found in common.

TCR beta VDJ combinations and CDR3 sequences were profiled from genomic DNA. TCRdb called the reads again in MiXCR, with one record for every CDR3 protein. The sample lists under 500,000 distinct CDR3 sequences; roughly a third were seen once. V was cut by 8 bases and J by 2 bases, with 12 bases left in between. The CDR3 has 13 residues. Germline CDR1 reads MDHEN; CDR2 reads SYDVKM. A few counts support this clonotype. The antigen remains undetermined. Sequencing involved patients with CD8+CD57+ cell expansion previously shown by flow cytometry. With no exception, the patients had severe acquired aplastic anemia.

V and J are TRBV28 and TRBJ1-2; possibly TRBD1 for D (6 bases). The receptor's source is a human donor with aplastic anemia. The sequenced sample was sorted CD4+, CD8+, or CD8+CD57+ T cells (not recorded which) from PBMCs. CDR3 nucleotides: TGTGCCAGCTTTGCAGGGGTGAACTATGGCTACACCTTC. Residues: CASFAGVNYGYTF.